This T cell receptor beta chain was sequenced during a study of blood T cells in healthy people across ages. The CDR3 covers 13 residues. V was pared by 5 bases and J by 12 bases, with 17 bases between. Germline CDR1 and CDR2: PRHDT and FYEKMQ (reference sequence). Per-sample PBMC isolation yielded at least 6.5 million cells. Comment on this clonotype: What it recognizes is unknown.

PCR was performed a second time for 7 to 11 cycles using a sample-barcoded 5' primer and a J-beta primer mix. TCRdb itself ran the 5' RACE reads through MiXCR, one entry per CDR3 protein. The sample holds 450,000 to 600,000 distinct CDR3 sequences, about 27% seen once. Study results and caveats: Investigators viewed diversity estimates from one million T cells as underestimates, the study reported.

These data were also filed under a second study, of T cells of mothers and their children. That paper notes: Sequencing returned over 8 million TCR beta CDR3 reads per mother and 3 million to 3.5 million per child.

This clonotype was sampled from a boy aged 2-15 years in good health. This chain connects TRBV13 to TRBJ2-1; no reliable D call. The sample was blood. In DNA form, the CDR3 reads TGTGCCAGCAGCCCCCGGGCCCCGGGTGGGCAGTTCTTC. Translation: CASSPRAPGGQFF.